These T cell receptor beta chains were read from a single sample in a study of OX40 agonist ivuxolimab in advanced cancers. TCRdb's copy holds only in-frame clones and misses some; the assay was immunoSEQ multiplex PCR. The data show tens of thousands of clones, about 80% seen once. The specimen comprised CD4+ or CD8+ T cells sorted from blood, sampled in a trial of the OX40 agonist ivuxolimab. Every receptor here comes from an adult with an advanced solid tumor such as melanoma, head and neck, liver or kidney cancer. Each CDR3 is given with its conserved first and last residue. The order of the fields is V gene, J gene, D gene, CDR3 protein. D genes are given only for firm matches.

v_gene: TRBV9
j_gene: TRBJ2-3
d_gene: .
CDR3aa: CASSPSRKTGLSDTQYF

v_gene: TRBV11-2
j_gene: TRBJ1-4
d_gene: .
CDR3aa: CASSPHATNEKLFF

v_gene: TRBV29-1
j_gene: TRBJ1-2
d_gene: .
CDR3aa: CSVVKLETSGYTF

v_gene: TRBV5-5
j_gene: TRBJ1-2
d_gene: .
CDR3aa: CASSLDGTLPYTF

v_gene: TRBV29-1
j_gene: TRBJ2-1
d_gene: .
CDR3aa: CSVRGATYNEQFF

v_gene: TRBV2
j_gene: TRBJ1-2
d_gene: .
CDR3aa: CASSRGLQNTHYGYTF

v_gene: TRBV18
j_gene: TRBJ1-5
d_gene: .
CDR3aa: CASSQVKGDQPQHF

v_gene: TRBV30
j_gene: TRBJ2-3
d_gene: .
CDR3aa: CAWLGDTDTQYF

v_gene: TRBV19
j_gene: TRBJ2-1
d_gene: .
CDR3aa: CASTKTWSSYNEQFF

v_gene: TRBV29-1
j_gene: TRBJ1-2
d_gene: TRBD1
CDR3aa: CSVDSTDRGGYGYTF

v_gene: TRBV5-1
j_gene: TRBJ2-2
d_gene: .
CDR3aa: CASSLGDTAGTGELFF

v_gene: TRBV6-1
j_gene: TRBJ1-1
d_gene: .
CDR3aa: CALRLGVGTEAFF

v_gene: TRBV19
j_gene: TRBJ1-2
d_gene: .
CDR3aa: CASSIQATNYGYTF

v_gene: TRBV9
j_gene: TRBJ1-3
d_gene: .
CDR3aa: CASSVASQALYF

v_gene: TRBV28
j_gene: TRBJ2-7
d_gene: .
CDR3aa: CARKQERENSSYEQYF

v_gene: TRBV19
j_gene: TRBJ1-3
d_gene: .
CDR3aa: CASTPDGVSGNTIYF

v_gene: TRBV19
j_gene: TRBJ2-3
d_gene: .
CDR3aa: CASSTPTGARDTQYF

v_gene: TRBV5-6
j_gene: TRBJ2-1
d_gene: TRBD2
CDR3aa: CASSPLSGGRNEQFF

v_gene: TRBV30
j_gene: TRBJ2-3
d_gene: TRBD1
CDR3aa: CAWGLFRGQTDTQYF

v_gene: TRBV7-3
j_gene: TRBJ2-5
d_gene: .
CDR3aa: CASSLTGYPTETQYF

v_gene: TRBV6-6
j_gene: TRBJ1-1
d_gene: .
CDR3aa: CASSYDRRGNTEAFF

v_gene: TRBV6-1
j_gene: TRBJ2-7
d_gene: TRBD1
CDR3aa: CASSKDRGQDEQYF

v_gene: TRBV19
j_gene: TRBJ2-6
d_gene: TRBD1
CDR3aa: CASKSGQGLSGANVLTF